These 28 T cell receptor beta chains originate from one sample sequenced in a study of blood T cell repertoires in COVID-19. Data came from immunoSEQ multiplex PCR; TCRdb stores just in-frame clones and leaves some out. The data show fewer than 90,000 clones, approximately 88% seen once. The sample taken for sequencing was peripheral blood. Every receptor here comes from a man aged 65 to 79 with acute or convalescent COVID-19.

The chain recombines TRBV6-2 or TRBV6-3 with TRBJ2-7; TRBD2 agrees at 15 bases. This CDR3 comprises 18 residues. V was pared by 6 bases and J by 2 bases, with 11 bases of the junction left unmatched. The germline V gene encodes CDR1 MNHEY and CDR2 SVGEGT. CDR3 sequence: CASSLGLAGGPRPYEQYF. CDR3 nucleotide sequence: TGTGCCAGCAGCCTCGGACTAGCGGGAGGGCCTAGACCCTACGAGCAGTACTTC.

This clone was seen more than once but under ten times. The rearrangement uses TRBV5-1 and TRBJ2-3; a weak D match, TRBD1 (6 bases). The CDR3 has 16 residues. Germline assignment: CDR1 SGHRS and CDR2 YFSETQ. V lost 4 bases and J 3 bases, leaving 18 bases between the germline ends. The CDR3 is CASSAKGVGSTDTQYF. CDR3 sequence (DNA): TGCGCCAGCAGCGCAAAGGGGGTGGGGTCGACAGATACGCAGTATTTT.

The chain employs TRBV25-1 and TRBJ1-2, with TRBD1 matching over 9 bases. Germline values: CDR1 MGHDK, CDR2 SYGVNS. V lost 9 bases and J lost 2; bases outside the gene matches: 4. The CDR3 is 13 residues long. CDR3 loop: CASRTGANYGYTF. The DNA for the CDR3 is TGTGCCAGTCGGACAGGGGCAAACTATGGCTACACCTTC.

The J gene is TRBJ1-2, the V gene TRBV19; D may be TRBD1 (5 bases). Per germline, CDR1 LNHDA and CDR2 SQIVND (reference sequence). Trimming pared 6 bases from V and 2 bases from J, leaving 16 bases between. The CDR3 loop spans 15 amino acids. CDR3 protein: CASRTRGAANYGYTF. The DNA for the CDR3 is TGTGCCAGTAGGACCCGCGGGGCGGCAAACTATGGCTACACCTTC.

The CDR3 loop reads CASSLDWGLRNEQFF. The CDR3 DNA reads TGCGCCAGCAGCTTGGATTGGGGGCTGAGGAATGAGCAGTTCTTC. This chain links TRBV5-1 with TRBJ2-1; tentatively, D is TRBD1 (6 bases). The CDR3 is 15 residues long. The V gene lost 0 bases and the J gene lost 7 bases, with 14 bases spanning the gap. The germline gives CDR1 SGHRS, CDR2 YFSETQ.

This chain joins TRBV9 and TRBJ1-1; D is unresolved. V was clipped by 2 bases and J by 1 base, with 15 bases between them. There are 16 residues in the CDR3. The germline gives CDR1 SGDLS, CDR2 YYNGEE. The CDR3 loop reads CASSVVPELSNTEAFF. The CDR3 DNA sequence: TGTGCCAGCAGCGTGGTTCCGGAGCTATCGAACACTGAAGCTTTCTTT.

This clone was recorded once. This CDR3 reads CASSSTPLTSSTDTQYF. CDR3 sequence (DNA): TGTGCCAGCAGCTCAACTCCCCTGACTTCTAGCACAGATACGCAGTATTTT. The gene calls are TRBV7-3 and TRBJ2-3; D gene uncertain. V lost 4 bases to trimming and J lost 0 bases, with 17 bases between them. CDR3 length: 17 residues. Per the germline V gene, CDR1 is SGHTA and CDR2 is FQGTGA.

The sample holds one count of this clone. The chain links TRBV19 to TRBJ2-1, with D possibly being TRBD1 (6 bases). In germline, CDR1 is LNHDA, CDR2 SQIVND (reference sequence). Trimming pared 3 bases from V and 9 bases from J, leaving 15 bases between. This CDR3 spans 14 amino acids. The CDR3, as DNA: TGTGCCAGTAGTATTCTAGGGGGAGCAGGTGAGCAGTTCTTC. Its translation: CASSILGGAGEQFF. The variable domain in full, with the rest retrieved from reference TRBV19 and TRBJ2-1, is DGGITQSPKYLFRKEGQNVTLSCEQNLNHDAMYWYRQDPGQGLRLIYYSQIVNDFQKGDIAEGYSVSREKKESFPLTVTSAQKNPTAFYLCASSILGGAGEQFFGPGTRLTVL.

The chain carries TRBV28 and TRBJ1-1, with D perhaps TRBD1 (6 bases). The germline V and J ends were trimmed by 7 bases and 1 base, with 16 bases remaining between them. CDR1 MDHEN and CDR2 SYDVKM come from the germline V gene. The CDR3 is 15 amino acids. For the CDR3, the DNA is TGTGCCAGCACCCGAGGGGGGGTACAGAACACTGAAGCTTTCTTT. This translates into CASTRGGVQNTEAFF. Complete variable domain (other parts from reference TRBV28 and TRBJ1-1): DVKVTQSSRYLVKRTGEKVFLECVQDMDHENMFWYRQDPGLGLRLIYFSYDVKMKEKGDIPEGYSVSREKKERFSLILESASTNQTSMYLCASTRGGVQNTEAFFGQGTRLTVV.

The gene calls are TRBV5-1 and TRBJ2-7; 11 bases match TRBD1. There are 16 residues in the CDR3. V lost 0 bases and J lost 1; bases outside the gene matches: 3. In germline, CDR1 is SGHRS, CDR2 YFSETQ. CDR3: CASSLAGQGASYEQYF. CDR3 nucleotides: TGCGCCAGCAGCTTGGCTGGACAGGGGGCTTCCTACGAGCAGTACTTC.

The chain joins TRBV3-1 (or the pseudogene TRBV3-2) to TRBJ1-5, with 7 bases matching TRBD1. J was trimmed by 9 bases and V by 5 bases; bases with no gene match: 22. This CDR3 region has 18 residues. The germline V gene has CDR1 LGHDT and CDR2 YNNKEL (reference sequence). For the CDR3, the DNA is TGTGCCAGCAGCTCGACTCTGAGGACAGGAGCCCCCCTCACGCCCCAGCATTTT. Its translation is CASSSTLRTGAPLTPQHF.

J is TRBJ2-3 and V is TRBV5-1; a possible D gene is TRBD2 (6 bases). CDR3 size: 11 residues. The V gene's germline CDR1 is SGHRS and CDR2 YFSETQ. Deletions cut 4 bases from V and 12 bases from J, with 12 bases between. The CDR3 sequence: CASSTGLLQYF. The CDR3 DNA sequence: TGCGCCAGCAGCACGGGACTGCTACAGTATTTT.

The genes are TRBV27 and TRBJ1-2; D gene unclear. Germline V gives CDR1 MNHEY, CDR2 SMNVEV (reference sequence). Trimming removed 4 bases at V and 4 bases at J, with 22 bases between. The CDR3 is 17 amino acids. The CDR3 loop reads CASSSNLAGGVLYGYTF. The CDR3 region has the DNA TGTGCCAGCAGTTCAAACCTAGCAGGTGGAGTACTCTATGGCTACACCTTC.

The rearrangement links TRBV9 to TRBJ1-1; no definite D call. Looked up from germline, CDR1 is SGDLS and CDR2 is YYNGEE. V gave up 0 bases and J gave up 3 bases, with 9 bases separating them. The CDR3 contains 14 residues. The CDR3 loop is CASSVGSEDTEAFF. In nucleotides, the CDR3 is TGTGCCAGCAGCGTAGGTTCGGAGGACACTGAAGCTTTCTTT.

The chain carries TRBV7-2 and TRBJ2-7; 8 nucleotides align to TRBD1. V lost 0 bases and J lost 5; bases outside the gene matches: 6. The length of the CDR3 is 15 residues. Germline V gives CDR1 SGHTA, CDR2 FQGNSA. The DNA for the CDR3 is TGTGCCAGCAGCTTAGCCTGGACAGGGCCCCACGAGCAGTACTTC. Translating it yields CASSLAWTGPHEQYF.

V and J are TRBV11-2 and TRBJ1-5; D gene ambiguous. From germline, CDR1 is SGHAT and CDR2 FQNNGV. Trimming removed 5 bases at V and 6 bases at J, with 8 bases between. CDR3 length: 12 residues. The CDR3 loop is CASSQLGQPQHF. The CDR3 DNA is TGTGCCAGCAGCCAACTAGGTCAGCCCCAGCATTTT.

This clone was seen a handful of times. The chain couples TRBV6-5 to TRBJ1-1, with a weak D call TRBD1 (6 bases). The germline V gene has CDR1 MNHEY and CDR2 SVGAGI. The CDR3 sequence is 14 residues long. The V end lost 5 bases, the J end lost 1 base, and 11 bases lay between the germline ends. In nucleotides, the CDR3 is TGTGCCAGCAGTACGGGACACCCGAACACTGAAGCTTTCTTT. Translating gives CASSTGHPNTEAFF.

V is TRBV7-9 and J is TRBJ1-2; 9 bases match TRBD1. V gave up 4 bases and J gave up 3 bases; unmatched junction bases: 9. Germline values: CDR1 SEHNR, CDR2 FQNEAQ (reference sequence). The CDR3 length is 16 residues. The CDR3 coding sequence is TGTGCCAGCAGCTCCACCCGGGACAGGGTTCACTATGGCTACACCTTC. Residues: CASSSTRDRVHYGYTF.

V gene TRBV9 combines with J gene TRBJ1-1; TRBD1 matches at 7 bases. CDR3 length: 14 residues. Trimming removed 3 bases from V and 5 bases from J; junction bases left unmatched: 7. The germline CDR1 and CDR2 sequences are SGDLS and YYNGEE. This chain's CDR3 is CASSARDSKTEAFF. In DNA form, the CDR3 reads TGTGCCAGCAGCGCGCGGGACAGTAAAACTGAAGCTTTCTTT.

The chain carries TRBV7-9 and TRBJ2-1, with D tentatively TRBD2 (6 bases). Germline V gene lookup returns CDR1 SEHNR and CDR2 FQNEAQ (reference sequence). The CDR3 runs to 18 residues. The germline V and J ends were trimmed by 4 bases and 4 bases, with 23 bases remaining between them. The CDR3 protein is CASSYSVTWEAAYNEQFF. In DNA, the CDR3 is TGTGCCAGCAGCTACAGCGTGACATGGGAGGCGGCGTACAATGAGCAGTTCTTC.

The chain links TRBV5-1 to TRBJ1-2, with 11 positions matching TRBD1. The CDR3 is made up of 15 amino acids. Germline V gives CDR1 SGHRS, CDR2 YFSETQ. V lost 3 bases, J lost 8 bases, and 9 bases stayed unmatched. The CDR3 region has the DNA TGCGCCAGCAGCTCCGGGACAGGGGGGTTGGAGGGCTACACCTTC. Its translation is CASSSGTGGLEGYTF.

The rearrangement uses TRBV11-2 and TRBJ2-1, with 8 bases lining up with TRBD2. Germline assignment: CDR1 SGHAT and CDR2 FQNNGV. The CDR3 sequence is 16 residues long. V lost 4 bases and J lost 3; bases outside the gene matches: 8. CDR3 sequence (DNA): TGTGCCAGCAGCTCGTTAGCGGGAATACTCTACAATGAGCAGTTCTTC. Amino acids: CASSSLAGILYNEQFF. Using reference TRBV11-2 and TRBJ2-1 for the parts outside the CDR3, the full variable domain is EAGVAQSPRYKIIEKRQSVAFWCNPISGHATLYWYQQILGQGPKLLIQFQNNGVVDDSQLPKDRFSAERLKGVDSTLKIQPAKLEDSAVYLCASSSLAGILYNEQFFGPGTRLTVL.

The V call is TRBV6-5, the J call TRBJ2-7; TRBD2 agrees at 11 bases. Germline loops: CDR1 MNHEY, CDR2 SVGAGI. V lost 4 bases, J lost 0 bases, and 2 bases stayed unmatched. CDR3 length equals 15 residues. The CDR3 sequence: CASSSTSGSSYEQYF. The CDR3 DNA is TGTGCCAGCAGTTCCACTAGCGGGAGCTCCTACGAGCAGTACTTC.

This clone appeared a few times. The V gene is TRBV12-3 or TRBV12-4, the J gene TRBJ1-2; 7 nucleotides match TRBD1. This CDR3 has 12 amino acids. J lost 8 bases, V lost 6 bases, and 6 bases had no gene match. This CDR3 reads CASSRTGQGYTF. As DNA, the CDR3 is TGTGCCAGCAGCAGGACAGGCCAAGGCTACACCTTC.

The chain recombines TRBV28 with TRBJ2-2, with a weak D call TRBD2 (6 bases). The ends were cut back, 5 bases at V and 7 bases at J, with 11 bases in the middle. The CDR3 extends over 13 amino acids. CDR1 and CDR2 (germline): MDHEN, SYDVKM. The CDR3 DNA is TGTGCCAGCAGTGCGACTAGGATCGGGGAGCTGTTTTTT. Translated: CASSATRIGELFF.

This rearrangement joins TRBV7-7 to TRBJ2-5; TRBD1 matches 8 bases. V was pared by 1 base and J by 5 bases, with 3 bases of the junction left unmatched. The CDR3 sequence is 14 residues long. Per germline, CDR1 SSHAT and CDR2 FNYEAQ (reference sequence). The CDR3 DNA reads as TGTGCCAGCAGCTTAGTTCAGGGGGCTGAGACCCAGTACTTC. Its translation: CASSLVQGAETQYF.

The chain has TRBV9 and TRBJ2-3; TRBD2 agrees at 14 bases. Germline CDR1 and CDR2: SGDLS and YYNGEE. This CDR3 region has 19 residues. V lost 3 bases and J lost 0; bases outside the gene matches: 9. This chain's CDR3 is CASSATPGLAGASTDTQYF. For the CDR3, the DNA is TGTGCCAGCAGCGCAACCCCGGGACTAGCGGGGGCTAGCACAGATACGCAGTATTTT. Filled out from reference TRBV9 and TRBJ2-3, the complete variable domain reads DSGVTQTPKHLITATGQRVTLRCSPRSGDLSVYWYQQSLDQGLQFLIQYYNGEERAKGNILERFSAQQFPDLHSELNLSSLELGDSALYFCASSATPGLAGASTDTQYFGPGTRLTVL.

The rearrangement uses TRBV28 and TRBJ2-5, with TRBD2 matching 10 bases. V was pared by 4 bases and J by 4 bases, with 12 bases of the junction left unmatched. Germline V gene lookup returns CDR1 MDHEN and CDR2 SYDVKM. The CDR3 loop spans 17 amino acids. The CDR3 loop reads CASSSQGTSALLETQYF. The CDR3 DNA reads as TGTGCCAGCAGTTCGCAAGGGACTAGCGCTCTTTTAGAGACCCAGTACTTC. The variable domain in full, with the rest retrieved from reference TRBV28 and TRBJ2-5, is DVKVTQSSRYLVKRTGEKVFLECVQDMDHENMFWYRQDPGLGLRLIYFSYDVKMKEKGDIPEGYSVSREKKERFSLILESASTNQTSMYLCASSSQGTSALLETQYFGPGTRLLVL.